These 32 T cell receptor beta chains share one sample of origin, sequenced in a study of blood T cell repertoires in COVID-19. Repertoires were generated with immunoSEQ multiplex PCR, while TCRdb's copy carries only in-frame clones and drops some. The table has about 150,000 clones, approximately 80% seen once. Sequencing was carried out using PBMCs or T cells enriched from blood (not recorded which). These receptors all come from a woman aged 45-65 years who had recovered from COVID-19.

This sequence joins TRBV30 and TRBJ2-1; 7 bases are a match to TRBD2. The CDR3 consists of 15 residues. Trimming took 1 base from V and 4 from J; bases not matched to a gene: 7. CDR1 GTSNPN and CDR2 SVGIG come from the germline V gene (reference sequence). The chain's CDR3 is CAWSGTREGYNEQFF. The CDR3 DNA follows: TGTGCCTGGAGTGGGACGAGGGAGGGGTACAATGAGCAGTTCTTC.

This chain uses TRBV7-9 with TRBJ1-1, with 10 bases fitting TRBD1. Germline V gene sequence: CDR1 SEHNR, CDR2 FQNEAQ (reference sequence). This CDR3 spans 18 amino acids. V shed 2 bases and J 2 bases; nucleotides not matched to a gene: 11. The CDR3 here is CASSLRVGTGAYNTEAFF. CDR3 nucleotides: TGTGCCAGCAGCTTAAGAGTCGGGACAGGGGCCTACAACACTGAAGCTTTCTTT.

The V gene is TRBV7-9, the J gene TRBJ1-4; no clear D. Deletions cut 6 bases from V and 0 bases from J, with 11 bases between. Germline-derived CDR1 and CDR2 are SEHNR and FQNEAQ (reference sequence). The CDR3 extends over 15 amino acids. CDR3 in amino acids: CASRPQRTTNEKLFF. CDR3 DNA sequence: TGTGCCAGCAGGCCTCAGCGTACAACTAATGAAAAACTGTTTTTT.

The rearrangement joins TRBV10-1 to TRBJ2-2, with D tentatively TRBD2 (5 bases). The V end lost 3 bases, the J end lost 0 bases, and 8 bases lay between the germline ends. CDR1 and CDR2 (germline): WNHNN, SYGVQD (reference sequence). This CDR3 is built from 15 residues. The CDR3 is CASSEEGANTGELFF. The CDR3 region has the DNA TGCGCCAGCAGTGAAGAGGGAGCGAACACCGGGGAGCTGTTTTTT.

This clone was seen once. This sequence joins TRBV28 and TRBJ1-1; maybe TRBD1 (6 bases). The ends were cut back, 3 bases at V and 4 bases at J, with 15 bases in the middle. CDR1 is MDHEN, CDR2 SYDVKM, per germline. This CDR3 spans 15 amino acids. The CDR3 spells CASSFLGARGTEAFF. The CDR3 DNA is TGTGCCAGCAGTTTTCTGGGGGCGAGAGGCACTGAAGCTTTCTTT.

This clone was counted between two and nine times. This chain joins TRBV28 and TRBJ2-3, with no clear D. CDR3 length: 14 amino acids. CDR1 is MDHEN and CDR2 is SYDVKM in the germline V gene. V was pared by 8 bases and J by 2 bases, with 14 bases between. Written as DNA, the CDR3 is TGTGCCAGCGTCGACGGAGAGGTCACAGATACGCAGTATTTT. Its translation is CASVDGEVTDTQYF.

The CDR3 spells CASSYTGTGIGNTIYF. CDR3 bases: TGTGCCAGCAGTTACACCGGGACAGGGATAGGAAACACCATATATTTT. This rearrangement joins TRBV6-5 to TRBJ1-3; 9 bases line up with TRBD1. Germline V gene lookup returns CDR1 MNHEY and CDR2 SVGAGI. The CDR3 is 16 amino acids. V lost 2 bases to trimming and J lost 4 bases; unmatched junction nucleotides: 6.

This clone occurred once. As DNA, the CDR3 is TGTGCCAGCAGCGTACTAGCGGGGGGGCCATACAATGAGCAGTTCTTC. It specifies CASSVLAGGPYNEQFF. The chain employs TRBV6-4 and TRBJ2-1; 13 bases map to TRBD2. The CDR3 extends over 16 amino acids. CDR1 MRHNA and CDR2 SNTAGT come from the germline V gene. The trim removed 6 bases at V and 4 bases at J, leaving 6 bases unmatched.

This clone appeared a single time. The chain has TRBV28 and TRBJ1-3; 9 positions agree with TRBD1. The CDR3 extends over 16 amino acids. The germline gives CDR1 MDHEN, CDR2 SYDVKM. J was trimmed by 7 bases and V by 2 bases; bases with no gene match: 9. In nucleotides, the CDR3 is TGTGCCAGCAGTTTAACGGGACAGGGTCTGTCGAACACCATATATTTT. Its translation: CASSLTGQGLSNTIYF.

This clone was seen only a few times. In nucleotides, the CDR3 is TGTGCCAGCGGACTTGAGGAAAAACTGTTTTTT. This encodes CASGLEEKLFF. The chain has TRBV28 and TRBJ1-4; D remains ambiguous. The CDR3 runs to 11 residues. Germline V gives CDR1 MDHEN, CDR2 SYDVKM. Trimming removed 8 bases at V and 8 bases at J, with 9 bases between. Filled out from reference TRBV28 and TRBJ1-4, the complete variable domain reads DVKVTQSSRYLVKRTGEKVFLECVQDMDHENMFWYRQDPGLGLRLIYFSYDVKMKEKGDIPEGYSVSREKKERFSLILESASTNQTSMYLCASGLEEKLFFGSGTQLSVL.

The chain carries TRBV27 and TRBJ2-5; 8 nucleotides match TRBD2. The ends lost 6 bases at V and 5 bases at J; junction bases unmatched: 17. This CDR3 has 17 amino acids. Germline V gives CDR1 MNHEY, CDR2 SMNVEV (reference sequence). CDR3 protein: CASRAGFSRGGRETQYF. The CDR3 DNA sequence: TGTGCCAGCAGAGCAGGGTTTTCACGGGGGGGCCGGGAGACCCAGTACTTC.

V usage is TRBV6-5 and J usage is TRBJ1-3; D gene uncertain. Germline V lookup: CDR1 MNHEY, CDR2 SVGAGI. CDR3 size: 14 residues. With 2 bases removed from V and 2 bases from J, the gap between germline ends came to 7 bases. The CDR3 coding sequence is TGTGCCAGCAGTTACCAGGTTGCTGGAAACACCATATATTTT. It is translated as CASSYQVAGNTIYF.

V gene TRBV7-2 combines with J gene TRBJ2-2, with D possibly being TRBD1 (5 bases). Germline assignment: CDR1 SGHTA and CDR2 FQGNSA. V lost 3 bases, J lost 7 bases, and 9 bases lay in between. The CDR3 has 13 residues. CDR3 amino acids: CASSFRVGGELFF. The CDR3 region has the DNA TGTGCCAGCAGCTTCAGGGTTGGCGGGGAGCTGTTTTTT.

CDR3: CAWSGQLTTYEQYF. CDR3 DNA sequence: TGTGCCTGGAGCGGACAGCTTACGACCTACGAGCAGTACTTC. The chain combines TRBV30 with TRBJ2-7; D might be TRBD1 (6 bases). From germline, CDR1 is GTSNPN and CDR2 SVGIG (reference sequence). V lost 3 bases and J lost 2, with 14 bases in between. CDR3 size: 14 residues.

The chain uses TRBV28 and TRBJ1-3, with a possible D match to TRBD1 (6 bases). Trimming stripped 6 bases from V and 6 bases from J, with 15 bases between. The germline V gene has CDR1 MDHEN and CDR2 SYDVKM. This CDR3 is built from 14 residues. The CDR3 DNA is TGTGCCAGCAGCCCACAGGGTTCCCCAAACACCATATATTTT. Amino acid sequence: CASSPQGSPNTIYF.

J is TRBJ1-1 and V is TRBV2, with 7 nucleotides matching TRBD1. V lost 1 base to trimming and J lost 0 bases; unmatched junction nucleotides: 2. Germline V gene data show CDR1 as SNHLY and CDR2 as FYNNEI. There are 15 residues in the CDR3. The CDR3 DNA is TGTGCCAGCAGTGAAGATACAGGGGTGAACACTGAAGCTTTCTTT. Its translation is CASSEDTGVNTEAFF. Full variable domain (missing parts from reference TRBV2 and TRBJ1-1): EPEVTQTPSHQVTQMGQEVILRCVPISNHLYFYWYRQILGQKVEFLVSFYNNEISEKSEIFDDQFSVERPDGSNFTLKIRSTKLEDSAMYFCASSEDTGVNTEAFFGQGTRLTVV.

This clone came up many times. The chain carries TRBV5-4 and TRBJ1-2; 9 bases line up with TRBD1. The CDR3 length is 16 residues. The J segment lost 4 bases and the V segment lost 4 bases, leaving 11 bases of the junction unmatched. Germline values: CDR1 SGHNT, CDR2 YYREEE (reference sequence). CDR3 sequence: CASSLGTGRVAYGYTF. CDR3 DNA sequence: TGTGCCAGCAGCCTCGGGACAGGGAGAGTGGCCTATGGCTACACCTTC.

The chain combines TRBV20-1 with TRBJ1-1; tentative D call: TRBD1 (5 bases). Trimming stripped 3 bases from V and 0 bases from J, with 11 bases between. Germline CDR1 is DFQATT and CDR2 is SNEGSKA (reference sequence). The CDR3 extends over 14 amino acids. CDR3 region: CSASEDTMNTEAFF. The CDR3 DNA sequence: TGCAGTGCTAGTGAGGACACTATGAACACTGAAGCTTTCTTT.

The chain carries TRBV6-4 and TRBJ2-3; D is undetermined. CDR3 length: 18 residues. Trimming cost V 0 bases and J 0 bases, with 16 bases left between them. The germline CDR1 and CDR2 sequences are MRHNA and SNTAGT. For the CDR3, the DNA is TGTGCCAGCAGTGACTCTACGTTTGGCAACCCTAGCACAGATACGCAGTATTTT. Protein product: CASSDSTFGNPSTDTQYF.

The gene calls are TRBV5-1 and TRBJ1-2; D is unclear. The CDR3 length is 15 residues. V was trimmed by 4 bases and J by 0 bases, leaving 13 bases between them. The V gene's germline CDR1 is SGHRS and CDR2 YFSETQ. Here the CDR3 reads CASSVGPGSNYGYTF. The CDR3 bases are TGCGCCAGCAGCGTAGGCCCCGGGTCTAACTATGGCTACACCTTC.

The CDR3 DNA is TGTGCCAGCAGCTTAGTTCCACAAGAGACCCAGTACTTC. Protein sequence: CASSLVPQETQYF. The rearrangement uses TRBV7-3 and TRBJ2-5; D is ambiguous. The germline V and J ends were trimmed by 2 bases and 2 bases, with 6 bases remaining between them. The CDR3 totals 13 residues. From germline, CDR1 is SGHTA and CDR2 FQGTGA.

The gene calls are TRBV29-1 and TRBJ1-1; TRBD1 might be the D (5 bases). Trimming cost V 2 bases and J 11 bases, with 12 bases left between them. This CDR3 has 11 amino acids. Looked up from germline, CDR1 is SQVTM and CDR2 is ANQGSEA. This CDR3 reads CSVEQGRGAFF. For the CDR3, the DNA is TGCAGCGTTGAACAGGGTCGGGGGGCTTTCTTT.

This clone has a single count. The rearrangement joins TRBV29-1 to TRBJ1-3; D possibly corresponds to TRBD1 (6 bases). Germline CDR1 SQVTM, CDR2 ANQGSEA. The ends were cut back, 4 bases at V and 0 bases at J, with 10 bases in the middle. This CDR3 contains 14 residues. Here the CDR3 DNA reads TGCAGCGTTGGGGACACCGCCTCTGGAAACACCATATATTTT. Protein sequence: CSVGDTASGNTIYF. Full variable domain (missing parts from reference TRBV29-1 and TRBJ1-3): SAVISQKPSRDICQRGTSLTIQCQVDSQVTMMFWYRQQPGQSLTLIATANQGSEATYESGFVIDKFPISRPNLTFSTLTVSNMSPEDSSIYLCSVGDTASGNTIYFGEGSWLTVV.

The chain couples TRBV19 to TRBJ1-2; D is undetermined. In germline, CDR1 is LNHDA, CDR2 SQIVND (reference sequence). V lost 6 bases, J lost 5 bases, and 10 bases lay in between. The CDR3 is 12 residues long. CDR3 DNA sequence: TGTGCCAGTAGCACCAGGAATTATGGCTACACCTTC. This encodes CASSTRNYGYTF.

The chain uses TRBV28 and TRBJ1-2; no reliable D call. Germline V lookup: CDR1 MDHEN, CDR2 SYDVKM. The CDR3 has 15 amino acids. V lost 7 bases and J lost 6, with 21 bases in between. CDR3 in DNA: TGTGCCAGCAATACACCCGGGATCCCTGGCCATGGCTACACCTTC. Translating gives CASNTPGIPGHGYTF.

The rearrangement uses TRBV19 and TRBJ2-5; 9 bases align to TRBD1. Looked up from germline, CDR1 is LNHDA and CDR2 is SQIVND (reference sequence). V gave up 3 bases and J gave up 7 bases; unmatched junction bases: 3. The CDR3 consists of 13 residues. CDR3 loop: CASSMGQGGTQYF. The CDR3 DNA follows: TGTGCCAGTAGTATGGGACAGGGAGGGACCCAGTACTTC.

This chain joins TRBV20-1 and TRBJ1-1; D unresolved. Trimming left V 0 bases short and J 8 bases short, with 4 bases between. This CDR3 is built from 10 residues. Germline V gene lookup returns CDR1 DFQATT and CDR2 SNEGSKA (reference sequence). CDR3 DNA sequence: TGCAGTGCTAGAGACAGGGAAGCTTTCTTT. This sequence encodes CSARDREAFF.

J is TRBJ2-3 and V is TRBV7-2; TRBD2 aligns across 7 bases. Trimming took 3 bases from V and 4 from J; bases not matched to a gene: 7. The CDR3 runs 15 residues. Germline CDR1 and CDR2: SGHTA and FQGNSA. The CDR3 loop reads CASSLVRGVSDTQYF. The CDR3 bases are TGTGCCAGCAGCTTGGTTCGGGGGGTGTCAGATACGCAGTATTTT. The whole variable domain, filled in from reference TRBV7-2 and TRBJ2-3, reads GAGVSQSPSNKVTEKGKDVELRCDPISGHTALYWYRQSLGQGLEFLIYFQGNSAPDKSGLPSDRFSAERTGGSVSTLTIQRTQQEDSAVYLCASSLVRGVSDTQYFGPGTRLTVL.

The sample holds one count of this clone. CDR3 sequence reads: CASSLEGGVEQPQHF. Written as DNA, the CDR3 is TGTGCCAGCAGCTTAGAGGGGGGGGTGGAACAGCCCCAGCATTTT. This chain uses TRBV7-6 with TRBJ1-5; maybe TRBD1 (6 bases). V was clipped by 1 base and J by 7 bases, with 14 bases between them. The CDR3 totals 15 residues. The germline gives CDR1 SGHVS, CDR2 FNYEAQ.

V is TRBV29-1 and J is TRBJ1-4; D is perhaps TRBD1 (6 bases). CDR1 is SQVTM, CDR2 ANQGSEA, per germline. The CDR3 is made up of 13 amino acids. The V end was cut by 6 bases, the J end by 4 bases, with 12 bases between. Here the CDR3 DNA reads TGCAGCGTGGGGTGGGGGCTTAATGAAAAACTGTTTTTT. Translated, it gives CSVGWGLNEKLFF.

CDR3 amino acids: CASSLDKNQPQHF. The CDR3 DNA follows: TGTGCCAGCAGCTTGGACAAAAATCAGCCCCAGCATTTT. This chain joins TRBV5-4 and TRBJ1-5, with D uncertain. Trimming left V 0 bases short and J 4 bases short, with 5 bases between. Germline V CDR1 and CDR2: SGHNT, YYREEE (reference sequence). The CDR3 is 13 amino acids.

The CDR3 DNA sequence: TGCAGTGCTAGTCCCCCTGATGGAGGGGAAGGCTACACCTTC. This codes for CSASPPDGGEGYTF. V usage is TRBV20-1 and J usage is TRBJ1-2; possible D gene TRBD1, 5 bases. Trimming took off 3 bases at V and 8 bases at J, with 19 bases between the two ends. This CDR3 is 14 amino acids long. Germline CDR1 is DFQATT and CDR2 is SNEGSKA (reference sequence).